This TCR beta chain was obtained from a study of T cell responses to AZD1222 COVID-19 vaccine. Overall study findings and caveats: Repertoire sampling happened only post peak T cell response.

This table comes from immunoSEQ multiplex PCR, and its TCRdb copy is limited to in-frame clones, with some not included. The table records under 200,000 clones, roughly 90% of them present only once. In regard to this clone: Its antigen remains unidentified.

The CDR3 loop spans 12 amino acids. The germline gives CDR1 MDHEN, CDR2 SYDVKM. V dropped 10 bases and J dropped 5 bases, with 11 bases sitting between them. This TCR was sampled from an adult in good health. J is TRBJ1-4 and V is TRBV28; D gene unclear. The sample here was peripheral blood, taken on day 0 of AZD1222 vaccination. The CDR3: CATGEFNEKLFF. DNA of the CDR3: TGTGCCACTGGGGAATTCAATGAAAAACTGTTTTTT.